This record looks at one T cell receptor (beta chain) sequence and its context. Survey-level immunoSEQ sequencing profiled the TCR beta repertoire. TCRdb keeps only in-frame clones here, not all; method: immunoSEQ multiplex PCR. The sample consists of about 68,000 clones, around 95% of them appearing once. The ends lost 0 bases at V and 5 bases at J; junction bases unmatched: 10. CDR1 and CDR2 (germline): SGHRS, YFSETQ. The CDR3 totals 17 residues. This chain joins TRBV5-1 and TRBJ1-2; 10 positions agree with TRBD1. What was sequenced was PBMCs. This clonotype originated in a man between 40 and 49 years old with rheumatoid arthritis. The CDR3 region has the DNA TGCGCCAGCAGCTTGGCCCCCGGGACAGGGGTTTTGTATGGCTACACCTTC. This encodes CASSLAPGTGVLYGYTF.